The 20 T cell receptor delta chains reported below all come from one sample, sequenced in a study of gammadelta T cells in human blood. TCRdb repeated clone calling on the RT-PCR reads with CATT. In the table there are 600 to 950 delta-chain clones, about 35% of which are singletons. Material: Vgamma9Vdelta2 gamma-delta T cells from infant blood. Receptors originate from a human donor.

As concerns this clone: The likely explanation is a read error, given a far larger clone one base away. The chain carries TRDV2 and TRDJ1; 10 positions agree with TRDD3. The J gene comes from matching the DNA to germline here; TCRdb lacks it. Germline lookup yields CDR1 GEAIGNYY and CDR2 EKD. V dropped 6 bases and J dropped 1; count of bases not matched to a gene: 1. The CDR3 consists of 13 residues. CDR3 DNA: TGTGCCTGTACTGGGGGATGCACCGATAAACTCATCTTT. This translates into CACTGGCTDKLIF.

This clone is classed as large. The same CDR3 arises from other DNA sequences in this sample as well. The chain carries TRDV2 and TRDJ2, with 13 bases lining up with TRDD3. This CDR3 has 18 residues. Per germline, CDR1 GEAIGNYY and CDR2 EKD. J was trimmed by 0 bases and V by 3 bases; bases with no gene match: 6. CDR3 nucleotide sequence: TGTGCCTGTGACCCACTGGGGGATACGCAAGCTTTGACAGCACAACTCTTCTTT. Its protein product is CACDPLGDTQALTAQLFF.

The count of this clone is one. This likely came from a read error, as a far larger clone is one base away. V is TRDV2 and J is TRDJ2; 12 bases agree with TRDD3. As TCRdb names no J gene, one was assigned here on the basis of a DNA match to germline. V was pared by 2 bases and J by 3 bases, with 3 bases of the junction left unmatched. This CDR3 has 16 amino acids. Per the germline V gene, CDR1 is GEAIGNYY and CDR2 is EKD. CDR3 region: CACDKLGDTLTAQLFF. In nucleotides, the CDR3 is TGTGCCTGTGACAAACTGGGGGATACTCTGACAGCACAACTCTTCTTT.

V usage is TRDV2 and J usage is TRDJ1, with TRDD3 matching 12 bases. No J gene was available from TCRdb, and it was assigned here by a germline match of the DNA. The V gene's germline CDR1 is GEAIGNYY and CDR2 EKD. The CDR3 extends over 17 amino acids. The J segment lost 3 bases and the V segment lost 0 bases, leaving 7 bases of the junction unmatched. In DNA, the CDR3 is TGTGCCTGTGACACCGTAACTGGGGGATACCCCTCCGATAAACTCATCTTT. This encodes CACDTVTGGYPSDKLIF.

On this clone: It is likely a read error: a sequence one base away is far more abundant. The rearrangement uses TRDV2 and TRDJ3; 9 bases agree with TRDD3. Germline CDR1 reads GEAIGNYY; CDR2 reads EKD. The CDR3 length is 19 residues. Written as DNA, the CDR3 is TGTGCCTGTGACACCTGGGGGATAAAAAACTCCTGGGACACCCGAAAGATGTTTTTC. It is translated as CACDTWGIKNSWDTRKMFF.

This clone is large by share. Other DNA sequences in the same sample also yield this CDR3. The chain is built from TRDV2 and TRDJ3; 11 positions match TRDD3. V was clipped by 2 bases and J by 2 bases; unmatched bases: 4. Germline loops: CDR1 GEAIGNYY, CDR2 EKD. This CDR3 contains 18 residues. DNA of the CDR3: TGTGCCTGTGACAAAATACTGGGGGATACCTGGGACACCCGACAGATGTTTTTC. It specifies CACDKILGDTWDTRQMFF.

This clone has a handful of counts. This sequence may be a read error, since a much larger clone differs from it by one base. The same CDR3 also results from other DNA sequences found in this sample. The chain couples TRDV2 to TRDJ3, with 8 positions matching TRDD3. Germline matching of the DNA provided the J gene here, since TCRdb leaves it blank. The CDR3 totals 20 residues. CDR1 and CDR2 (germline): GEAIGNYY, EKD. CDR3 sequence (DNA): TGTGCTTGTGACCCGGTTACTGGGGGTCGGAGCTCCTGGGACACCCGACAGATGTTTTTC. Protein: CACDPVTGGRSSWDTRQMFF.

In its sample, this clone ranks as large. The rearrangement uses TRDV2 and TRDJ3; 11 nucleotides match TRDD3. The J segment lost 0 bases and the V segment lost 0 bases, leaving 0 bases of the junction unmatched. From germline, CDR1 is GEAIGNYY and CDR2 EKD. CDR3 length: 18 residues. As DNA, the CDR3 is TGTGCCTGTGACACCTGGGGGATACGCTCCTGGGACACCCGACAGATGTTTTTC. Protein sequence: CACDTWGIRSWDTRQMFF.

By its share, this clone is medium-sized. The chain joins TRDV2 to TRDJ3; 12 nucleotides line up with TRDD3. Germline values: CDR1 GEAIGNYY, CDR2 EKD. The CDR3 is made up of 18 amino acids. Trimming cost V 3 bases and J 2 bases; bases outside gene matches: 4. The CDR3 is CACDPLGDTAWDTRQMFF. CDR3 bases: TGTGCCTGTGACCCACTGGGGGATACTGCCTGGGACACCCGACAGATGTTTTTC.

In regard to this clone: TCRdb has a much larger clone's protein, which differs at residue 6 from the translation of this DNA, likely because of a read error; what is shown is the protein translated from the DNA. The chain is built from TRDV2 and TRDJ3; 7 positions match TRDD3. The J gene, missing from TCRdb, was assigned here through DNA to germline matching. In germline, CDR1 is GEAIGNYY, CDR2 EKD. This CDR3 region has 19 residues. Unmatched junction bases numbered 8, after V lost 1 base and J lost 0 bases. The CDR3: CACDTVGGAPSWDTRQMFF. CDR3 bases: TGTGCCTGTGACACGGTTGGGGGAGCGCCCTCCTGGGACACCCGACAGATGTTTTTC.

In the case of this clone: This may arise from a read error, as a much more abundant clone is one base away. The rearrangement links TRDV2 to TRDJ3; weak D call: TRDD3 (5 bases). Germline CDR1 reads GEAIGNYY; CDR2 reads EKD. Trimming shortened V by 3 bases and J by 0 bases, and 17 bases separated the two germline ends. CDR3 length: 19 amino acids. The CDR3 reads CACDDVPGASSWDTRQMFF. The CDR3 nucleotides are TGTGCCTGTGACGACGTACCGGGGGCAAGCTCCTGGGACACCCGACAGATGTTTTTC.

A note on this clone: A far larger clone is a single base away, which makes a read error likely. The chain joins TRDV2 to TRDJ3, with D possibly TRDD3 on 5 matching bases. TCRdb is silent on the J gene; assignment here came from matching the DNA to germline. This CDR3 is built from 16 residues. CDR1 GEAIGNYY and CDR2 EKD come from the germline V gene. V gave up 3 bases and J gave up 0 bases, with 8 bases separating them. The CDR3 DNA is TGTGCCTGTGACTGGGGTAGCTCCTGGGACACCCGACAGATGTTTTTC. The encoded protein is CACDWGSSWDTRQMFF.

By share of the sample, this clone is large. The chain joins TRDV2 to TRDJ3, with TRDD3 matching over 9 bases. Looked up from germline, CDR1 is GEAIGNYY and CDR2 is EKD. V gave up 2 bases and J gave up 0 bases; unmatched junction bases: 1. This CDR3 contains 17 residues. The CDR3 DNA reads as TGTGCCTGTGACATACTGGGGGACTCCTGGGACACCCGACAGATGTTTTTC. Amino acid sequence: CACDILGDSWDTRQMFF.

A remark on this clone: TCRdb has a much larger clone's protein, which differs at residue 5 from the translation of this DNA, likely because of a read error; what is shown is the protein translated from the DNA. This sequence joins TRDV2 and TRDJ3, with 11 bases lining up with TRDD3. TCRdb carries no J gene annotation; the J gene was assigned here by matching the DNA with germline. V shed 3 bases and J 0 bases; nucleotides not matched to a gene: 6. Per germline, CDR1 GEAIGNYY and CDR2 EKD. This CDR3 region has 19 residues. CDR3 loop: CACDPVGDTLSWDTRQMFF. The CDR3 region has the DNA TGTGCCTGTGACCCCGTGGGGGATACGCTCTCCTGGGACACCCGACAGATGTTTTTC.

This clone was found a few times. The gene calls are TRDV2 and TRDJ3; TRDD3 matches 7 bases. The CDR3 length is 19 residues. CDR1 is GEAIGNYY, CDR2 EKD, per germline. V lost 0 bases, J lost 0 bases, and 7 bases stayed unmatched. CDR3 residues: CACDTVLGLPSWDTRQMFF. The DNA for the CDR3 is TGTGCCTGTGACACCGTACTGGGGCTACCCTCCTGGGACACCCGACAGATGTTTTTC.

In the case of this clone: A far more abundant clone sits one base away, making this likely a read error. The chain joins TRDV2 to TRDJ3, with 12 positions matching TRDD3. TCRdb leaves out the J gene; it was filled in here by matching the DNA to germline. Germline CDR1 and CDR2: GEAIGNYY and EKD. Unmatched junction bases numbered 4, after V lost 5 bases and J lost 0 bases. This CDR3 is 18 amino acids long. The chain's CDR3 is CACVTGGYSSWDTRQMFF. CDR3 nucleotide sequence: TGTGCCTGTGTCACTGGGGGATACAGCTCCTGGGACACCCGACAGATGTTTTTC.

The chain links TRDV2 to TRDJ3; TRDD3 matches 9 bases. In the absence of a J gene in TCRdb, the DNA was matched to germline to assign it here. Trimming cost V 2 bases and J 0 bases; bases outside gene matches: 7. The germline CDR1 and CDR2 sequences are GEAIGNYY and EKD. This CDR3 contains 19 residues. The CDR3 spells CACDILGDTSSWDTRQMFF. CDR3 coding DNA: TGTGCCTGTGACATACTGGGGGACACGAGCTCCTGGGACACCCGACAGATGTTTTTC.

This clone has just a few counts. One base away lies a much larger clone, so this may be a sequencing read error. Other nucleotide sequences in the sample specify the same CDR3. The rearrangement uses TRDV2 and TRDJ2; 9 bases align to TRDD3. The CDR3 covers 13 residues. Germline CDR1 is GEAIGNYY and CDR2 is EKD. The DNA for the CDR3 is TGTGCCTGTGACACCTGGGGGATAGCACAACTCTTCTTC. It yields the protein CACDTWGIAQLFF.

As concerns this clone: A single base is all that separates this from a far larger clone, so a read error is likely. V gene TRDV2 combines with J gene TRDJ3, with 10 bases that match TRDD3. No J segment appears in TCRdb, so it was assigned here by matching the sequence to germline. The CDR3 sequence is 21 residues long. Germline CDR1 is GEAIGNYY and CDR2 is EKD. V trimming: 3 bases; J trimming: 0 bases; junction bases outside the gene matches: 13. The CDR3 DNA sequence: TGTGCCTGTGACCCCGTACAGGGGGATACGCTAAACTCCTGGGACACCCGACAGATGTTTTTC. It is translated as CACDPVQGDTLNSWDTRQMFF.

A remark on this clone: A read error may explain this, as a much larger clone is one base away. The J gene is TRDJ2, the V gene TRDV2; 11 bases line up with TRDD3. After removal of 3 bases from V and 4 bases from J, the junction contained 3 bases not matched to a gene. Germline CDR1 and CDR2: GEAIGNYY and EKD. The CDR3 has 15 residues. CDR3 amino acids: CACDPLGDTTAQLFF. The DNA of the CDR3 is TGTGCCTGTGACCCTCTGGGGGATACGACAGCACAACTCTTCTTT.